This TCR beta chain was recovered during a study of blood T cell repertoires in COVID-19. For the study at large: Sites in the United States, Italy and Spain provided acute and convalescent COVID-19 samples. Sources were T cells, B-cell-depleted T cells, or PBMCs; the material itself was cDNA or gDNA.

Generated by immunoSEQ multiplex PCR, the TCRdb table keeps only in-frame clones and is missing some. This sample yields more than 200,000 clones, of which 89% are seen a single time; 3.5% to 4% belongs to the top ten. This CDR3 has 14 amino acids. In germline, CDR1 is SGHTA, CDR2 FQGNSA. V was pared by 5 bases and J by 1 base, with 10 bases between. Recruits, aged roughly 18 to 89 years, lived in 25 or so US areas. V usage is TRBV7-2 and J usage is TRBJ2-3; tentative D call: TRBD1 (6 bases). The sequence was obtained from a woman in her 30s with acute COVID-19. The sample consisted of PBMCs or T cells enriched from blood (not recorded which). Here the CDR3 reads CASSPKGGTDTQYF. The CDR3 nucleotides are TGTGCCAGCAGCCCAAAGGGGGGCACAGATACGCAGTATTTT.